These 11 T cell receptor beta chains were sequenced from one sample in a study of blood T cell repertoires in COVID-19. Sequencing was performed with immunoSEQ multiplex PCR; in TCRdb, only in-frame clones are kept and a portion is missing. Here the sample spans tens of thousands of clones, 79% being singletons. The sample taken for sequencing was peripheral blood. The receptors shown here come from a human donor in a cohort sampled during active COVID-19.

V is TRBV28 and J is TRBJ1-1; D call uncertain. The CDR3 covers 14 residues. Trimming pared 7 bases from V and 1 base from J, leaving 13 bases between. Per germline, CDR1 MDHEN and CDR2 SYDVKM. CDR3 DNA sequence: TGTGCCAGCAAGAGGCCTGGAGCGAACACTGAAGCTTTCTTT. It encodes CASKRPGANTEAFF.

The genes are TRBV11-2 and TRBJ1-4, with TRBD1 matching 11 bases. V was pared by 5 bases and J by 8 bases, with 4 bases of the junction left unmatched. The CDR3 is 14 residues long. CDR1 is SGHAT, CDR2 FQNNGV, per germline. The CDR3 sequence: CASSLGTGGEKLFF. CDR3 DNA: TGTGCCAGCAGCCTGGGGACAGGGGGGGAAAAACTGTTTTTT.

The chain carries TRBV6-1 and TRBJ1-5; D unresolved. Germline CDR1 and CDR2: MNHNS and SASEGT. The CDR3 is 15 residues long. V was trimmed by 1 base and J by 4 bases, leaving 11 bases between them. The CDR3 nucleotides are TGTGCCAGCAGTGAAGTTGCGACAAAGAATCAGCCCCAGCATTTT. Amino acids: CASSEVATKNQPQHF.

The chain combines TRBV19 with TRBJ2-3; 8 positions agree with TRBD2. V shed 6 bases and J 4 bases; nucleotides not matched to a gene: 3. The CDR3 covers 13 residues. The germline V gene has CDR1 LNHDA and CDR2 SQIVND (reference sequence). DNA for the CDR3: TGTGCCAGTAGCCAAGCGGGAGCAGATACGCAGTATTTT. Encoded protein: CASSQAGADTQYF.

V usage is TRBV27 and J usage is TRBJ1-6, with 10 bases lining up with TRBD1. V shed 8 bases and J 10 bases; nucleotides not matched to a gene: 11. This CDR3 spans 15 amino acids. Germline CDR1 reads MNHEY; CDR2 reads SMNVEV (reference sequence). CDR3 in amino acids: CASGPYGTGESPLHF. CDR3 nucleotides: TGTGCCAGCGGTCCGTACGGGACAGGGGAATCACCCCTCCACTTT.

Details on this clone: Other DNA sequences in the sample encode the same CDR3. This chain joins TRBV28 and TRBJ2-6, with D tentatively TRBD1 (5 bases). Per germline, CDR1 MDHEN and CDR2 SYDVKM. This CDR3 has 15 residues. The V end was cut by 6 bases, the J end by 1 base, with 10 bases between. CDR3 residues: CASRQDPSGANVLTF. CDR3 sequence (DNA): TGTGCCAGCAGACAGGATCCTTCTGGGGCCAACGTCCTGACTTTC.

This chain uses TRBV3-1 (or the pseudogene TRBV3-2) with TRBJ1-6, with 9 bases that match TRBD1. The CDR3 runs to 14 residues. J was trimmed by 10 bases and V by 4 bases; bases with no gene match: 5. The V gene's germline CDR1 is LGHDT and CDR2 YNNKEL (reference sequence). In DNA form, the CDR3 reads TGTGCCAGCAGCCCGCGACAGGGGGACTCACCCCTCCACTTT. This encodes CASSPRQGDSPLHF.

V is TRBV12-3 or TRBV12-4 and J is TRBJ2-1; 11 bases are shared with TRBD1. With 5 bases clipped from V and 15 bases from J, the junction kept 6 bases outside the gene matches. The CDR3 is 12 residues long. For the CDR3, the DNA is TGTGCCAGCAGTCCGGACAGGGGGCGGTCGTTCTTC. Its protein product is CASSPDRGRSFF.

In this sample, this clone turned up a few times. The J gene is TRBJ2-7, the V gene TRBV20-1; weak D call: TRBD1 (5 bases). Trimming pared 6 bases from V and 5 bases from J, leaving 11 bases between. Looked up from germline, CDR1 is DFQATT and CDR2 is SNEGSKA (reference sequence). The CDR3 spans 11 residues. Here the CDR3 DNA reads TGCAGTGCCCACTGGGGCCACGAGCAGTACTTC. Its protein is CSAHWGHEQYF.

The chain employs TRBV7-8 and TRBJ1-5, with TRBD1 matching 10 bases. The CDR3 covers 17 residues. Losses at the gene ends were 1 base for V and 6 bases for J; bases not matched to a gene: 9. Germline CDR1 is SGHVS and CDR2 is FQNEAQ. The CDR3 sequence is CASSLEPVTGGGQPQHF. The CDR3 DNA sequence: TGTGCCAGCAGCTTAGAACCCGTGACAGGGGGCGGTCAGCCCCAGCATTTT. Looking up the rest from reference TRBV7-8 and TRBJ1-5 gives the full variable domain: GAGVSQSPRYKVAKRGQDVALRCDPISGHVSLFWYQQALGQGPEFLTYFQNEAQLDKSGLPSDRFFAERPEGSVSTLKIQRTQQEDSAVYLCASSLEPVTGGGQPQHFGDGTRLSIL.

The chain joins TRBV6-5 to TRBJ1-4; 9 nucleotides line up with TRBD1. V lost 6 bases to trimming and J lost 6 bases; unmatched junction nucleotides: 8. CDR1 and CDR2 from the germline V gene are MNHEY and SVGAGI. The CDR3 totals 15 residues. The CDR3 DNA follows: TGTGCCAGCAGAACCTGGGGACAGGGCGATGAAAAACTGTTTTTT. As protein: CASRTWGQGDEKLFF.